This TCR beta chain was captured in a study of identical twins. TCRdb re-called the 5' RACE reads with MiXCR, one entry per CDR3 protein. The sample lists about 340,000 distinct CDR3 sequences, roughly 12% seen once, with around 7.2% in the top ten. Losses at the gene ends were 6 bases for V and 2 bases for J; bases not matched to a gene: 26. The CDR3 loop spans 22 amino acids. Germline V gene data show CDR1 as MDHEN and CDR2 as SYDVKM. This same sample was also taken into another study, of yellow fever vaccine responses in identical twins.

The chain uses TRBV28 and TRBJ2-1; 9 bases align to TRBD1. This TCR derives from a woman younger than 30 in good health. The source material was CD8+ T cells sorted from blood. This CDR3 reads CASSLPPGGDREFKATYNEQFF. The CDR3 nucleotides read TGTGCCAGCAGCCTCCCACCCGGTGGGGACAGGGAATTCAAGGCTACCTACAATGAGCAGTTCTTC. The complete variable domain, with remaining parts taken from reference TRBV28 and TRBJ2-1, reads DVKVTQSSRYLVKRTGEKVFLECVQDMDHENMFWYRQDPGLGLRLIYFSYDVKMKEKGDIPEGYSVSREKKERFSLILESASTNQTSMYLCASSLPPGGDREFKATYNEQFFGPGTRLTVL.